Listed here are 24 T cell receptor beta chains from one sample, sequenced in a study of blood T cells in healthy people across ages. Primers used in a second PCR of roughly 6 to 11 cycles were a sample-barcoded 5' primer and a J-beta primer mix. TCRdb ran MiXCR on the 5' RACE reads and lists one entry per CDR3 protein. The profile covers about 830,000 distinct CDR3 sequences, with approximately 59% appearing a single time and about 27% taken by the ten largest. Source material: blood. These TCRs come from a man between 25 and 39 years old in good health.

CDR3: CSVEQGAPRTDTQYF. DNA of the CDR3: TGCAGCGTTGAACAGGGGGCGCCCCGGACAGATACGCAGTATTTT. This chain uses TRBV29-1 with TRBJ2-3, with TRBD1 identical over 8 bases. The CDR3 is 15 residues long. J lost 3 bases, V lost 2 bases, and 7 bases had no gene match. The germline V gene encodes CDR1 SQVTM and CDR2 ANQGSEA.

The CDR3 here is CASSRGTSEQYF. The CDR3 nucleotides read TGCGCCAGCAGCCGAGGGACTAGCGAGCAGTACTTC. This chain links TRBV4-3 with TRBJ2-5; TRBD2 matches 8 bases. The J call could be wrong; TRBJ2-7 is a better fit for the DNA end. The CDR3 totals 12 residues. The germline CDR1 and CDR2 sequences are LGHNA and YSLEER.

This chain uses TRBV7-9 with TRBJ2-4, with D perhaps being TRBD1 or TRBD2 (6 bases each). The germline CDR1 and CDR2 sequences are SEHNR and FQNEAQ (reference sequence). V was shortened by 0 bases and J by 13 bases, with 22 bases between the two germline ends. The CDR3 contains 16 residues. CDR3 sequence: CASSLASGSQGREQYF. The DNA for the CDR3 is TGTGCCAGCAGCTTAGCGAGCGGGTCACAGGGTAGGGAGCAGTACTTC.

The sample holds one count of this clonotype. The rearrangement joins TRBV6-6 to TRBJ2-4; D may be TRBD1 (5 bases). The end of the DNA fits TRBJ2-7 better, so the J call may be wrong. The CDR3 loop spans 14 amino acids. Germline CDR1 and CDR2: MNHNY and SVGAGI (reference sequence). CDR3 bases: TGTGCCAGCACTCGACAGTCGACTTACTACGAGCAGTACTTC. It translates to CASTRQSTYYEQYF.

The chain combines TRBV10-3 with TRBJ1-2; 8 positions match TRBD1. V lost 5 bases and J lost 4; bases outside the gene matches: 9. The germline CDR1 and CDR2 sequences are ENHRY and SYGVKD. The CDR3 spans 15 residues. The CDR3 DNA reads TGTGCCATCAGTACGACCAGGGGGCTGGTCTATGGCTACACCTTC. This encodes CAISTTRGLVYGYTF.

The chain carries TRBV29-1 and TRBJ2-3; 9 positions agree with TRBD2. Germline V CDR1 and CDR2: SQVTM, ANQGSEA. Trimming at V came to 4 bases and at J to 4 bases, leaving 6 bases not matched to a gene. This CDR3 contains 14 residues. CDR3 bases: TGCAGCGTTGGTGTTAGCGGGGGCGCAGATACGCAGTATTTT. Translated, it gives CSVGVSGGADTQYF.

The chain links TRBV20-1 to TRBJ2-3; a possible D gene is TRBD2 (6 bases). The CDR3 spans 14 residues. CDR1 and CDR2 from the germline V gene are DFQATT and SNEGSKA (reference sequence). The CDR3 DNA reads TGCAGAGCCCTTCGACTAGTAGGGACAGATACGCAGTATTTT. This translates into CRALRLVGTDTQYF.

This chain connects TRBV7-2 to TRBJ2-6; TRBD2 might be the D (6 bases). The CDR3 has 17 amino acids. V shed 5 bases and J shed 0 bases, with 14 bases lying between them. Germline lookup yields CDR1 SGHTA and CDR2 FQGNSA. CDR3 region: CASSPQAGNSGANVLTF. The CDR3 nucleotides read TGTGCCAGCAGCCCCCAGGCGGGGAACTCTGGGGCCAACGTCCTGACTTTC.

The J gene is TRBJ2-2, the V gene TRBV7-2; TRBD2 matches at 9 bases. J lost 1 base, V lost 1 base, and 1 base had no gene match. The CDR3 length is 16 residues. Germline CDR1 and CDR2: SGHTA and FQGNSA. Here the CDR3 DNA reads TGTGCCAGCAGCTTAGGTAGCGGGGGGAACACCGGGGAGCTGTTTTTT. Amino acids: CASSLGSGGNTGELFF.

The CDR3 sequence is CASSLGQGAGYGYTF. DNA of the CDR3: TGTGCCAGCAGTCTAGGGCAGGGGGCAGGCTATGGCTACACCTTC. This chain links TRBV11-2 with TRBJ1-2, with 8 bases lining up with TRBD1. Germline V gene sequence: CDR1 SGHAT, CDR2 FQNNGV. The CDR3 loop spans 15 amino acids. V lost 6 bases, J lost 4 bases, and 10 bases stayed unmatched.

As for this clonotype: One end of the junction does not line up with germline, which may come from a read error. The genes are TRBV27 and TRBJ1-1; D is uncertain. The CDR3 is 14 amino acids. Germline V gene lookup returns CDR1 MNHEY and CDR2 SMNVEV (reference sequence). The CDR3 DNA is TGTGCCGGCAGTTTATATCGGTGGTCAGTTGAAGCTTTCTTT. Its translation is CAGSLYRWSVEAFF.

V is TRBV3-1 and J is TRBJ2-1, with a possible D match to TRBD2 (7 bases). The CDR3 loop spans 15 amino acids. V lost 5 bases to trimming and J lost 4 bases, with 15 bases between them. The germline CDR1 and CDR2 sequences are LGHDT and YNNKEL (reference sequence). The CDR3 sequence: CASSSVGGGYNEQFF. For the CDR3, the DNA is TGTGCCAGCAGCTCAGTAGGGGGGGGGTACAATGAGCAGTTCTTC.

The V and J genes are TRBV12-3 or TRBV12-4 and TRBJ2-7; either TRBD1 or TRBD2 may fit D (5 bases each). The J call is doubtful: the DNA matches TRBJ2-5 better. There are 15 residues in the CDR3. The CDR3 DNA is TGTGCCAGCAGTGGTGGATTGGGGGTAGAAGAGACCCAGTACTTC. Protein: CASSGGLGVEETQYF.

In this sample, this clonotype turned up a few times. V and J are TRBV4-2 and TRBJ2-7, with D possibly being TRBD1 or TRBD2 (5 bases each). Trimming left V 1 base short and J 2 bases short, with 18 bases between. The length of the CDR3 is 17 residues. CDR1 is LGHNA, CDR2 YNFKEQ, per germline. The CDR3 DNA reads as TGTGCCAGCAGCCAAGGGGGTCAGGGAGATATCCCCTACGAGCAGTACTTC. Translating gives CASSQGGQGDIPYEQYF.

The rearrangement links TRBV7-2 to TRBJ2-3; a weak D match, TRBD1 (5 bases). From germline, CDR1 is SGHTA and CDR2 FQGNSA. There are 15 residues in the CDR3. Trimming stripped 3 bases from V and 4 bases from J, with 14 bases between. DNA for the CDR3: TGTGCCAGCAGCTTGGGGCAGTACCTCGCAGATACGCAGTATTTT. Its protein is CASSLGQYLADTQYF.

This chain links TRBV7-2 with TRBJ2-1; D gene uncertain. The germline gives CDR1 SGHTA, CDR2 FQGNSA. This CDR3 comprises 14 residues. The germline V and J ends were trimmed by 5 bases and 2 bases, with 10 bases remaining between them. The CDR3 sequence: CASSPDGTYNEQFF. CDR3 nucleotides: TGTGCCAGCAGCCCCGACGGTACCTACAATGAGCAGTTCTTC.

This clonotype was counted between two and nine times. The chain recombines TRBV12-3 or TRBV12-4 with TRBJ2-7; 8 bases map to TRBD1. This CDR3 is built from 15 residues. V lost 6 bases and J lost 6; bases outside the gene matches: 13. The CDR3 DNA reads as TGTGCCAGCAGCCCTTTAGGACAGGGTTCGGTCGAGCAGTACTTC. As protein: CASSPLGQGSVEQYF.

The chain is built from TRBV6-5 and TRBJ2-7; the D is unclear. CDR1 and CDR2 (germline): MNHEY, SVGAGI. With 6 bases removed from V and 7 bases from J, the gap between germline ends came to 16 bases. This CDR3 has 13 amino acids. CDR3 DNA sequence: TGTGCCAGCAGCCTTGGGAACCTCAGGGAGCAGTACTTC. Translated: CASSLGNLREQYF.

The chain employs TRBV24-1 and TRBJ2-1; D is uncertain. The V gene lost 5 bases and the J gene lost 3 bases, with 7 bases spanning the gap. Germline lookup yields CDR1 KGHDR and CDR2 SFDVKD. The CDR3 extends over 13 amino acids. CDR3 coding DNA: TGTGCCACCAGTGCATCACACTACAATGAGCAGTTCTTC. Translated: CATSASHYNEQFF.

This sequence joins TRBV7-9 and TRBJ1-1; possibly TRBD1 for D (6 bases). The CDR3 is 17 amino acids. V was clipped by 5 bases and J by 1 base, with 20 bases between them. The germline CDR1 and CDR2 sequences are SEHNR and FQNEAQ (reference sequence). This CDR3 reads CASSRVGTGTRNTEAFF. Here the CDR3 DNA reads TGTGCCAGCAGCCGAGTGGGAACCGGGACACGGAACACTGAAGCTTTCTTT.

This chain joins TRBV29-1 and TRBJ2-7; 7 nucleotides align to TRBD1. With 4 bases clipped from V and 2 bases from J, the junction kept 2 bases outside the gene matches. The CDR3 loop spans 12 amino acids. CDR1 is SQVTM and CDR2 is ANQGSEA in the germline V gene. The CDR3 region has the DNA TGCAGCGTTGCCGGGACAGCCTACGAGCAGTACTTC. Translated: CSVAGTAYEQYF.

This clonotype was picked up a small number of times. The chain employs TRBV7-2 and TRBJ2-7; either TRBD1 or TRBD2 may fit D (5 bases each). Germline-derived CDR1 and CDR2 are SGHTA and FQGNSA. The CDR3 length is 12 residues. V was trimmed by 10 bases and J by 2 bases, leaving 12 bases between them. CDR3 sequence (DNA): TGTGCCACAAGGGACGGGGCCTACGAGCAGTACTTC. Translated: CATRDGAYEQYF.

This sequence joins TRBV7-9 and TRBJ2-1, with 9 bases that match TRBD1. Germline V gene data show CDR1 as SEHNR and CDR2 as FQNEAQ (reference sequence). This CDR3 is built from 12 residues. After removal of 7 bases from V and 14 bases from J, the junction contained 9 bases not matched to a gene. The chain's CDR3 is CASTFDRDREFF. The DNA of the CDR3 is TGTGCCAGCACGTTTGACCGGGACAGGGAGTTCTTC. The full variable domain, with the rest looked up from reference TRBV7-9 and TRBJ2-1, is DTGVSQNPRHKITKRGQNVTFRCDPISEHNRLYWYRQTLGQGPEFLTYFQNEAQLEKSRLLSDRFSAERPKGSFSTLEIQRTEQGDSAMYLCASTFDRDREFFGPGTRLTVL.

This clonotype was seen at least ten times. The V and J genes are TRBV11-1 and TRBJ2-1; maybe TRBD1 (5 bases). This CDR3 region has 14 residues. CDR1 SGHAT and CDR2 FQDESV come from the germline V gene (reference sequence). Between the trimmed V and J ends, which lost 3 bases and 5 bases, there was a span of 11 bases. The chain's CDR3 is CASSLAGKHNEQFF. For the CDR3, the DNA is TGTGCCAGCAGCTTGGCAGGGAAACACAATGAGCAGTTCTTC.